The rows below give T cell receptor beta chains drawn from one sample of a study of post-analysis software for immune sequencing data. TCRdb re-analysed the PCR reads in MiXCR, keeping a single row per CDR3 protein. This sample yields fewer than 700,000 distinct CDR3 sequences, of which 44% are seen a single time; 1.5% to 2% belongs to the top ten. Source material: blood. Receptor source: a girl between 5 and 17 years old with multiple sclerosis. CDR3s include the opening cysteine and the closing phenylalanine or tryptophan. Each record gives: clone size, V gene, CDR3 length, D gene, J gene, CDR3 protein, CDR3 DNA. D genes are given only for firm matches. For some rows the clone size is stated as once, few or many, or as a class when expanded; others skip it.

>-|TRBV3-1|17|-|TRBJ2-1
CASSKDYWSPSYNEQFF
TGTGCCAGCAGCAAAGATTATTGGTCCCCCTCCTACAATGAGCAGTTCTTC
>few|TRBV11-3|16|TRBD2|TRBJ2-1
CASSLAGTSPSNEQFF
TGTGCCAGCAGCTTAGCGGGGACTAGCCCGAGCAATGAGCAGTTCTTC
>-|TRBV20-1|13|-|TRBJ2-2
CSAVGLPTGELFF
TGCAGTGCTGTCGGGCTACCCACCGGGGAGCTGTTTTTT
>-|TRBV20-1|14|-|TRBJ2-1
CSGGTGSSYNEQFF
TGCAGCGGCGGGACGGGAAGCTCCTACAATGAGCAGTTCTTC
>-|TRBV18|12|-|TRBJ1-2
CASSPEFYGYTF
TGTGCCAGCTCACCCGAGTTCTATGGCTACACCTTC
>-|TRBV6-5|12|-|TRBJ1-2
CASRRLGYGYTF
TGTGCCAGCAGACGGCTGGGATATGGCTACACCTTC
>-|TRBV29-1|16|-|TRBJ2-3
CSVEDIFYGITDTQYF
TGCAGCGTTGAAGATATTTTTTATGGGATCACAGATACGCAGTATTTT
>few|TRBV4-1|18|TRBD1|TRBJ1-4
CASSQDWDRFSTNEKLFF
TGCGCCAGCAGCCAAGACTGGGACAGGTTCTCAACTAATGAAAAACTGTTTTTT
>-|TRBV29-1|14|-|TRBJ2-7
CSVARPGSSYEQYF
TGCAGCGTTGCCCGACCAGGGTCCTCCTACGAGCAGTACTTC
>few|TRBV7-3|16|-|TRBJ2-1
CASSPSGDFNANEQFF
TGTGCCAGCAGCCCCTCCGGGGACTTTAACGCGAATGAGCAGTTCTTC
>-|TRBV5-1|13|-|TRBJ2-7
CASSSRLDYEQYF
TGCGCCAGCAGCTCCCGACTAGACTACGAGCAGTACTTC
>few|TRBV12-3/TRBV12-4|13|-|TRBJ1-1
CASSEGVDTEAFF
TGTGCCAGCAGTGAGGGCGTGGACACTGAAGCTTTCTTT
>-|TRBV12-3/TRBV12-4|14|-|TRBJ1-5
CASSPGLRNQPQHF
TGTGCCAGCAGTCCGGGACTTCGCAATCAGCCCCAGCATTTT
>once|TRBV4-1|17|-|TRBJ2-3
CASNQVWPSIRGDTQYF
TGCGCCAGCAACCAAGTTTGGCCATCAATAAGAGGAGATACGCAGTATTTT
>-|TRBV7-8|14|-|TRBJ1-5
CASSLVGANQPQHF
TGTGCCAGCAGCTTAGTGGGCGCCAATCAGCCCCAGCATTTT
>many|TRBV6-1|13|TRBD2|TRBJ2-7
CASSEWGGYEQYF
TGTGCCAGCAGTGAATGGGGGGGCTACGAGCAGTACTTC
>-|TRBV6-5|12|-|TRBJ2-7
CASSPGSFEQYF
TGTGCCAGCAGCCCCGGGTCCTTCGAGCAGTACTTC
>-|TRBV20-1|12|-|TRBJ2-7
CSAPTDNYEQYF
TGCAGTGCCCCAACGGACAACTACGAGCAGTACTTC
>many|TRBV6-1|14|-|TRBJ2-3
CASSALRDSDTQYF
TGTGCCAGCAGTGCTCTTCGGGACTCAGATACGCAGTATTTT
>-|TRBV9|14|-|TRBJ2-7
CASSVDSGGYEQYF
TGTGCCAGCAGCGTAGATTCAGGCGGGTACGAGCAGTACTTC
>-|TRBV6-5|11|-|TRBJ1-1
CASSPGAQAFF
TGTGCCAGCAGCCCCGGGGCGCAAGCTTTCTTT
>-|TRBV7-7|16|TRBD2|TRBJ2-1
CASSLGTSGLDNEQFF
TGTGCTAGCAGCCTAGGGACTAGCGGCCTCGACAATGAGCAGTTCTTC
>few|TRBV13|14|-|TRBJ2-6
CASIQSPGANVLTF
TGTGCCAGCATCCAGTCGCCTGGGGCCAACGTCCTGACTTTC
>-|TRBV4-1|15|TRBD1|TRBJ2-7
CASSQVGQATYEQYF
TGCGCCAGCAGCCAAGTCGGACAGGCTACCTACGAGCAGTACTTC